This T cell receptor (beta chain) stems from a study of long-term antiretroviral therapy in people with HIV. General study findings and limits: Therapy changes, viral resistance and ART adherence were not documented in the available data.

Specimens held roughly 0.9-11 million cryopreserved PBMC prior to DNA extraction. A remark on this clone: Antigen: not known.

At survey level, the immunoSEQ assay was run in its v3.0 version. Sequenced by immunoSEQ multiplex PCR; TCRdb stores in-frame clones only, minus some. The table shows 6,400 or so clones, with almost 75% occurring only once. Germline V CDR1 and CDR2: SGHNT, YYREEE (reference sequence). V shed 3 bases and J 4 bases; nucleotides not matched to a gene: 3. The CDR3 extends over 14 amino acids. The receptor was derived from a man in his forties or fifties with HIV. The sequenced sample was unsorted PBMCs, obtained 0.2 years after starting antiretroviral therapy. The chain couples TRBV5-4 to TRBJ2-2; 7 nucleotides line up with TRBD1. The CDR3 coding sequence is TGTGCCAGCAGCTCCCCAGGGGGCACCGGGGAGCTGTTTTTT. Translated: CASSSPGGTGELFF.